Here is one T cell receptor (beta chain) with its context. The antigen remains unidentified. Method: immunoSEQ multiplex PCR; TCRdb's copy keeps in-frame clones and lacks some. Among 25,000 to 35,000 clones listed, 55% to 75% were seen once. The entry originates in a study of CD4 T cells in relation to SARS-CoV-2 and coronaviruses. The unexposed donors gave CD4+ T cells in about 2011-2019, prior to COVID-19. CD4+ T cells were isolated from the cells after around 10 days of culture. Germline loops: CDR1 LNHDA, CDR2 SQIVND (reference sequence). This CDR3 comprises 14 residues. Trimming at V came to 6 bases and at J to 2 bases, leaving 3 bases not matched to a gene.

The receptor was derived from a human donor in good health. The rearrangement joins TRBV19 to TRBJ1-5; 8 nucleotides agree with TRBD1. The sequencing sample was made of CD4+ T cells from PBMCs, cultured in vitro. CDR3 loop: CASSETGGNQPQHF. CDR3 bases: TGTGCCAGTAGCGAGACAGGGGGCAATCAGCCCCAGCATTTT.